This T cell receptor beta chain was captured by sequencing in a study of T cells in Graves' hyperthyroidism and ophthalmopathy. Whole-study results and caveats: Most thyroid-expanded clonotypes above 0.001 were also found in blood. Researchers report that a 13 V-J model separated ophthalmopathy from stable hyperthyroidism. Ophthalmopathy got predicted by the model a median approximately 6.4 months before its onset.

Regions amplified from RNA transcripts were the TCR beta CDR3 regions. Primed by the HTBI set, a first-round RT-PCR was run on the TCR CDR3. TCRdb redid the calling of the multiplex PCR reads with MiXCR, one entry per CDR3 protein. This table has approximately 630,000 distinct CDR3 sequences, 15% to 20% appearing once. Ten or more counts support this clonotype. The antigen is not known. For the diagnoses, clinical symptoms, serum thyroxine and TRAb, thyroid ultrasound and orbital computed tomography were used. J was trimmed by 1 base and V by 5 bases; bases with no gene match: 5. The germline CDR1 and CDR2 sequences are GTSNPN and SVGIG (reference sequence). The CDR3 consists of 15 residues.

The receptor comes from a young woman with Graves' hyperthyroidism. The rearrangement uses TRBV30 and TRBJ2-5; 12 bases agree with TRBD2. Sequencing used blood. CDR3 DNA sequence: TGTGCCTGGCTCAAACTAGCGGGAGGCCAAGAGACCCAGTACTTC. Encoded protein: CAWLKLAGGQETQYF.